This T cell receptor beta chain was found in a study of shared clonotypes between healthy human individuals. Worth noting for this clone: Its matching antigen is unknown.

The CDR3 spans 17 residues. J gave up 0 bases and V 4 bases, and 6 bases lay outside the gene matches. Per the germline V gene, CDR1 is SGHRS and CDR2 is YFSETQ. Study-wide results and caveats: Non-shared clonotypes were found to have lower generation probabilities than the clonotypes that were shared by all four of the sorted-subset donors. Shared clonotypes: about 5% naive CD4, about 3.5% naive CD8, 2.3% memory CD4, roughly 0.4% memory CD8.

Deep-level running was used for the assay. Sorted-subset replicate PCR reactions were performed with 150 to 200 ng DNA, corresponding to some 32,000 T cell genomes. The method was immunoSEQ multiplex PCR; TCRdb's version includes in-frame clones alone and lacks a portion of them. The sample includes about 680,000 clones, 55% to 75% of them seen just once. Source material: memory CD4+ T cells sorted from blood. Subset reported: CD45RA-negative fraction. This chain connects TRBV5-1 to TRBJ2-1; 11 nucleotides line up with TRBD2. The origin of this receptor is a woman in her 30s in good health. CDR3: CASSQGLADLSYNEQFF. DNA for the CDR3: TGCGCCAGCAGCCAGGGACTAGCGGACCTCTCCTACAATGAGCAGTTCTTC.